This T cell receptor beta chain was captured by sequencing in a study of early T cells in non-severe SARS-CoV-2 infection. As for this clonotype: The antigen remains unidentified.

TCRdb re-called the 5' RACE reads with MiXCR, one entry per CDR3 protein. This sample yields about 100,000 distinct CDR3 sequences, of which about 12% are seen a single time; 2% to 2.5% belongs to the top ten. V gave up 6 bases and J gave up 4 bases; unmatched junction bases: 9. The germline V gene encodes CDR1 MDHEN and CDR2 SYDVKM. The CDR3 covers 14 residues. Points from the study as a whole: The matching step, a VDJdb search, favored anti-spike CD8 responses and missed private and CD4 specificities.

The origin of this receptor is an adult who was a healthcare worker with PCR-confirmed SARS-CoV-2 infection or an uninfected control (not recorded which). The source material was whole blood. The gene calls are TRBV28 and TRBJ2-7; 7 bases agree with TRBD1. This CDR3 is CASSSPGQLYEQYF. CDR3 bases: TGTGCCAGCAGCTCCCCGGGACAGCTTTACGAGCAGTACTTC.